This paragraph reports one TCR beta chain. The antigen is unknown. This sample is drawn from a study of cytomegalovirus exposure and HLA in healthy donors. Study conclusions and caveats: Overall, about 160 TCR beta chains were annotated as cytomegalovirus-associated. It was reported in a later analysis that an Asian-associated ancestry cluster showed fewer N-insertions than the approximately 670-donor mean.

The PCR had 60 Vbeta and 13 Jbeta primers. TCRdb's copy holds only in-frame clones and misses some; the assay was immunoSEQ multiplex PCR. Here the sample spans 170,000 or so clones, 80% to 85% being singletons. CDR3 length: 19 residues. The ends lost 5 bases at V and 6 bases at J; junction bases unmatched: 15. Germline V gene lookup returns CDR1 SGHAT and CDR2 FQNNGV. This chain connects TRBV11-2 to TRBJ2-3, with 15 bases that match TRBD2. Specimen: PBMCs. This TCR came from a woman aged 25 to 39 in good health and CMV-seronegative. The CDR3 DNA sequence: TGTGCCAGCAGCCGAGTCAAAGGGACTAGCGGGAGGAGTGTGGATACGCAGTATTTT. Protein sequence: CASSRVKGTSGRSVDTQYF.